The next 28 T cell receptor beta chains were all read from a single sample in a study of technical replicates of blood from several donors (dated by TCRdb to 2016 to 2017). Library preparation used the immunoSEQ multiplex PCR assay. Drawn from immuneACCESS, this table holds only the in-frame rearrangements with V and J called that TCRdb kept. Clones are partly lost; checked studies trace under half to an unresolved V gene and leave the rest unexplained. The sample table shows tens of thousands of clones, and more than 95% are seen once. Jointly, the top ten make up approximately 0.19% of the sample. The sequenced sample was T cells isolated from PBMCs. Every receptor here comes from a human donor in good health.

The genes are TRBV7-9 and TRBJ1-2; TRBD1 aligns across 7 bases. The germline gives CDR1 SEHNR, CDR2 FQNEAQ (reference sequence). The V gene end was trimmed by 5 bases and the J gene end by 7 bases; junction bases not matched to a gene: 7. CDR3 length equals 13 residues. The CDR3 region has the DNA TGTGCCAGCAGCCGACAGGGAGGAACTGGCTACACCTTC. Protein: CASSRQGGTGYTF.

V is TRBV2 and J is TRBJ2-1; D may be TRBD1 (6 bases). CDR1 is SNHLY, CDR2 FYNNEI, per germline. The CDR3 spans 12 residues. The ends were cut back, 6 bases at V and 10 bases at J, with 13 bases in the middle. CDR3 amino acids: CASSPSGAEQFF. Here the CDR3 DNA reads TGTGCCAGCAGCCCTTCAGGGGCGGAGCAGTTCTTC.

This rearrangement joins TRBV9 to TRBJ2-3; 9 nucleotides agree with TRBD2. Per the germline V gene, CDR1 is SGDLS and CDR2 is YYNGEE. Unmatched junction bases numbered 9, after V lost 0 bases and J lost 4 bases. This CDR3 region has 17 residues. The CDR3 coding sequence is TGTGCCAGCAGCGTAGTGGGCGGGGGGGCCGTCGCAGATACGCAGTATTTT. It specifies CASSVVGGGAVADTQYF.

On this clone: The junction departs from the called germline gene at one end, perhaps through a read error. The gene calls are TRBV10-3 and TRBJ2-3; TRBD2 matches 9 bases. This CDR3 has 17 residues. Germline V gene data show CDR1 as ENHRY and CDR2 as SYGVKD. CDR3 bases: TGCGCCATCCGAGACGGCGGGAGGGCCGATTGGAGAGATACGCAGTATTTT. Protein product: CAIRDGGRADWRDTQYF.

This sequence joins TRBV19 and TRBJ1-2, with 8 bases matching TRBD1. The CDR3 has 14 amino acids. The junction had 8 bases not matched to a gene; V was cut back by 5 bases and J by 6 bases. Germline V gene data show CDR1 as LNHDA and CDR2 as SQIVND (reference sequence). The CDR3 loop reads CASSLAGGRDGYTF. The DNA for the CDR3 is TGTGCCAGTAGTCTTGCAGGGGGCCGTGATGGCTACACCTTC. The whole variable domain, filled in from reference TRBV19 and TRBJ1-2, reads DGGITQSPKYLFRKEGQNVTLSCEQNLNHDAMYWYRQDPGQGLRLIYYSQIVNDFQKGDIAEGYSVSREKKESFPLTVTSAQKNPTAFYLCASSLAGGRDGYTFGSGTRLTVV.

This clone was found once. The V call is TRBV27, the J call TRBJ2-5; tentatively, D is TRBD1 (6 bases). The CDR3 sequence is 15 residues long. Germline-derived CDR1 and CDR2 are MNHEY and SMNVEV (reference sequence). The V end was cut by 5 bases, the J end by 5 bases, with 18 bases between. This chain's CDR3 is CASSPRWTVEETQYF. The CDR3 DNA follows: TGTGCCAGCAGTCCGAGATGGACAGTGGAGGAGACCCAGTACTTC.

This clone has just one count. CDR3 sequence: CASSLGTSGRNVADTQYF. CDR3 nucleotide sequence: TGCGCCAGCAGCTTGGGGACTAGCGGGAGGAATGTGGCAGATACGCAGTATTTT. The chain uses TRBV5-1 and TRBJ2-3; 14 nucleotides line up with TRBD2. This CDR3 is built from 18 residues. Germline loops: CDR1 SGHRS, CDR2 YFSETQ. V dropped 0 bases and J dropped 4; count of bases not matched to a gene: 7.

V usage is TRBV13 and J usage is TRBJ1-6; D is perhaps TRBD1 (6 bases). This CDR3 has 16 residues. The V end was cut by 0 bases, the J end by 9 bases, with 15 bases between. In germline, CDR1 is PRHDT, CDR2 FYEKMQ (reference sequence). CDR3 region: CASSLGQGVSGSPLHF. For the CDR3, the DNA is TGTGCCAGCAGCTTAGGACAGGGTGTCTCGGGTTCACCCCTCCACTTT.

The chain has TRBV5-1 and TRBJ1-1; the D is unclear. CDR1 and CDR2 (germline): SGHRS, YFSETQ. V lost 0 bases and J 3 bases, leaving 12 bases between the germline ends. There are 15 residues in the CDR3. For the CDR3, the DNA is TGCGCCAGCAGCTTGGGAACGCTAACCTACACTGAAGCTTTCTTT. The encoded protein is CASSLGTLTYTEAFF.

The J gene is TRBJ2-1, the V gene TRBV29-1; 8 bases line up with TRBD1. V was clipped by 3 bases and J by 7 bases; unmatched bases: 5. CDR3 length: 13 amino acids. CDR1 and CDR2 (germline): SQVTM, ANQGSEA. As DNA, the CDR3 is TGCAGCGTTGACACAGGGGGGCATAATGAGCAGTTCTTC. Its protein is CSVDTGGHNEQFF.

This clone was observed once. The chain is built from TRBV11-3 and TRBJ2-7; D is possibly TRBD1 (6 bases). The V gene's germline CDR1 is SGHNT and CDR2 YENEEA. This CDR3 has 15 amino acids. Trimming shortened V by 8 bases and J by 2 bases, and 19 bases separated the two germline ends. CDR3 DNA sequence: TGTGCCAGCGGACGGAGCGGACAGATCCCCTACGAGCAGTACTTC. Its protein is CASGRSGQIPYEQYF.

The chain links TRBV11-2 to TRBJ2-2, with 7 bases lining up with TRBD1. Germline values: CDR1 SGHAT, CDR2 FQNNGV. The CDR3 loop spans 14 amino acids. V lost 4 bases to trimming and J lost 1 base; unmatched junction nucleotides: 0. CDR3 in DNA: TGTGCCAGCAGCTGGACAGGGAACACCGGGGAGCTGTTTTTT. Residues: CASSWTGNTGELFF.

As DNA, the CDR3 is TGTGCCAGCAACGGACAGGGAAGGACTGAAGCTTTCTTT. This gives the protein CASNGQGRTEAFF. This chain connects TRBV2 to TRBJ1-1; 8 bases map to TRBD1. Trimming cost V 7 bases and J 5 bases; bases outside gene matches: 6. Germline V gene lookup returns CDR1 SNHLY and CDR2 FYNNEI. CDR3 length equals 13 residues. Supplemented by reference TRBV2 and TRBJ1-1, the full variable domain reads EPEVTQTPSHQVTQMGQEVILRCVPISNHLYFYWYRQILGQKVEFLVSFYNNEISEKSEIFDDQFSVERPDGSNFTLKIRSTKLEDSAMYFCASNGQGRTEAFFGQGTRLTVV.

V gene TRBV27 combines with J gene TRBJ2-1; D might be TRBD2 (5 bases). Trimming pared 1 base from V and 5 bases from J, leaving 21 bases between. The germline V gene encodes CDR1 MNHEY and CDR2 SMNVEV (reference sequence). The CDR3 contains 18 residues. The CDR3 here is CASSLWAPGNLAHNEQFF. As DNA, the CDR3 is TGTGCCAGCAGTTTATGGGCTCCAGGCAACTTAGCGCACAATGAGCAGTTCTTC.

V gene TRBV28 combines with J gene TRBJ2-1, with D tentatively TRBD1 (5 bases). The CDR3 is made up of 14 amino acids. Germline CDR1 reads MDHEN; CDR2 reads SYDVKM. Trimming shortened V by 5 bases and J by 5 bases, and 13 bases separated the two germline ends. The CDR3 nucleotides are TGTGCCAGCAGTGGAATTTTGGGGCACAATGAGCAGTTCTTC. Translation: CASSGILGHNEQFF.

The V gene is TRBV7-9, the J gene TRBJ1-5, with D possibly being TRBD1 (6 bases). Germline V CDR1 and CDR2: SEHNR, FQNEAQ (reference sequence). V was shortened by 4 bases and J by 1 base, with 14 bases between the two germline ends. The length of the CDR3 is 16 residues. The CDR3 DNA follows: TGTGCCAGCAGCTCAAAATTGGGACACAGCAATCAGCCCCAGCATTTT. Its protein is CASSSKLGHSNQPQHF.

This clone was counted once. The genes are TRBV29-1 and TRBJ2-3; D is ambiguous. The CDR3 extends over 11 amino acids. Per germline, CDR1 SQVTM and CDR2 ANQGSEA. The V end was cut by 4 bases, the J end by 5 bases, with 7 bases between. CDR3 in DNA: TGCAGCGTTGGAGGTAGAGATACGCAGTATTTT. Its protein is CSVGGRDTQYF.

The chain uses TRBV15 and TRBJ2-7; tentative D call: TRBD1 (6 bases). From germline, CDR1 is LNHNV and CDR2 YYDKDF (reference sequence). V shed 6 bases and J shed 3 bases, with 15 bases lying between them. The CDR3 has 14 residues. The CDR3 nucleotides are TGTGCCACCAGGCCCCCGGGACACAACTACGAGCAGTACTTC. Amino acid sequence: CATRPPGHNYEQYF.

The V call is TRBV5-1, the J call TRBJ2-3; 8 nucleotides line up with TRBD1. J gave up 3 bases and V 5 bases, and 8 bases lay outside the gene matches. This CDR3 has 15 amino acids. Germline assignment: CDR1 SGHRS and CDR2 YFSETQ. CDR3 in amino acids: CASSPGTGYTDTQYF. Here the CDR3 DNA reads TGCGCCAGCAGTCCCGGGACAGGATATACAGATACGCAGTATTTT.

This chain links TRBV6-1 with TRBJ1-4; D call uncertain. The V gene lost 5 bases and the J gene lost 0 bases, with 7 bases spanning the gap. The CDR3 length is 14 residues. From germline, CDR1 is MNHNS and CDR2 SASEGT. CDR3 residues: CASSTPATNEKLFF. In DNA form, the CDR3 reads TGTGCCAGCAGTACCCCGGCAACTAATGAAAAACTGTTTTTT.

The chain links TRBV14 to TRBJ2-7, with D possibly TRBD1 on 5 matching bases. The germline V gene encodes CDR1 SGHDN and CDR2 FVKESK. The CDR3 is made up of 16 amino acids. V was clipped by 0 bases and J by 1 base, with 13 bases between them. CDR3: CASSQDGAGKSYEQYF. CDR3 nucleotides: TGTGCCAGCAGCCAAGATGGGGCAGGGAAATCCTACGAGCAGTACTTC.

The CDR3 nucleotides are TGCGCCAGCAGCTTGTTTTCCAGGGGGAGCACAGATACGCAGTATTTT. It translates to CASSLFSRGSTDTQYF. The chain uses TRBV5-1 and TRBJ2-3; 7 bases agree with TRBD1. J was trimmed by 0 bases and V by 1 base; bases with no gene match: 5. Germline loops: CDR1 SGHRS, CDR2 YFSETQ. This CDR3 is built from 16 residues.

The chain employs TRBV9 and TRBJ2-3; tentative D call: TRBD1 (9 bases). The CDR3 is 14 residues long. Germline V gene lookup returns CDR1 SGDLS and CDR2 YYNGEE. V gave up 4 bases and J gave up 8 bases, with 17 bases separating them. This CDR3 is CASSSQGAGGTQYF. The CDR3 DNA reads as TGTGCCAGCAGCTCACAGGGGGCGGGGGGTACGCAGTATTTT.

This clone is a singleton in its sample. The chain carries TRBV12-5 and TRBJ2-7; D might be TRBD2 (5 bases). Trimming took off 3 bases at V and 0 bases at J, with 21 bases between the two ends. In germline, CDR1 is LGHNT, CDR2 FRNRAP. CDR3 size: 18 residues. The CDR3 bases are TGTGCTAGTGGTTTCTTATTGTTGGGCGGGCCCCTCTCCTACGAGCAGTACTTC. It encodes CASGFLLLGGPLSYEQYF.

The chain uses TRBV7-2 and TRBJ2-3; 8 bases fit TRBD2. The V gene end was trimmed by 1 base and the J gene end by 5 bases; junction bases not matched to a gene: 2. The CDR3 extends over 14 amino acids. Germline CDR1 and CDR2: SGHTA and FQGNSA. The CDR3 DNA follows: TGTGCCAGCAGCTTAGGGCTAGCGGGAGATACGCAGTATTTT. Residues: CASSLGLAGDTQYF. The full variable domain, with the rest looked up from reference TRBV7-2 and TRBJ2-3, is GAGVSQSPSNKVTEKGKDVELRCDPISGHTALYWYRQSLGQGLEFLIYFQGNSAPDKSGLPSDRFSAERTGGSVSTLTIQRTQQEDSAVYLCASSLGLAGDTQYFGPGTRLTVL.

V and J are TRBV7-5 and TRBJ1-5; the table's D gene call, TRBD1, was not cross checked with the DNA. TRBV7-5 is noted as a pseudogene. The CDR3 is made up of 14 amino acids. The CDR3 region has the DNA TGTGTCAGAAGCAACGGGACAGGGGGCCAGCCCCAGCATTTT. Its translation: CVRSNGTGGQPQHF.

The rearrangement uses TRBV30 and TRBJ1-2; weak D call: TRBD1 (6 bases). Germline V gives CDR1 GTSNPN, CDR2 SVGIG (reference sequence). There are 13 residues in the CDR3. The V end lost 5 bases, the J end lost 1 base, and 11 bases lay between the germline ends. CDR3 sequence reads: CAWSTGINYGYTF. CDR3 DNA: TGTGCCTGGTCCACAGGGATTAACTATGGCTACACCTTC.

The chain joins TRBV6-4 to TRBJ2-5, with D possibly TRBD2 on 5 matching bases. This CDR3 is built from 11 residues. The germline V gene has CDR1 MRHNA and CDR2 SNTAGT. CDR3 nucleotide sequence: TGTGCTCGGAGGAGGTCGGAGACCCAGTACTTC. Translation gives CARRRSETQYF.